The 6 T cell receptor beta chains below come from one sample, sequenced in a study of cytomegalovirus exposure and HLA in healthy donors. The PCR was carried out with 60 Vbeta primers and 13 Jbeta primers. Method: immunoSEQ multiplex PCR; TCRdb's copy keeps in-frame clones and lacks some. The sample lists more than 95,000 clones, around two thirds occurring once. Material: PBMCs. All receptors derive from a man aged 60 to 75 in good health and CMV-seropositive.

This sequence joins TRBV9 and TRBJ2-1; D is possibly TRBD2 (5 bases). Trimming left V 1 base short and J 9 bases short, with 8 bases between. The CDR3 runs to 12 residues. Germline CDR1 is SGDLS and CDR2 is YYNGEE. Here the CDR3 DNA reads TGTGCCAGCAGCGTACCCCGGGGTGAGCAGTTCTTC. Amino acids: CASSVPRGEQFF.

The V and J genes are TRBV2 and TRBJ1-6, with 7 positions matching TRBD1. Germline lookup yields CDR1 SNHLY and CDR2 FYNNEI. This CDR3 has 12 amino acids. Trimming at V came to 6 bases and at J to 13 bases, leaving 6 bases not matched to a gene. The CDR3 DNA reads as TGTGCCAGCAGGGGGGACAGTTCTCCCCTCCACTTT. Protein sequence: CASRGDSSPLHF.

The V and J genes are TRBV7-8 and TRBJ2-7; D is ambiguous. The germline V gene encodes CDR1 SGHVS and CDR2 FQNEAQ. The CDR3 runs to 14 residues. Trimming removed 1 base at V and 2 bases at J, with 9 bases between. The DNA of the CDR3 is TGTGCCAGCAGCTTAGACTACGGAACCTACGAGCAGTACTTC. Protein product: CASSLDYGTYEQYF.

This clone was recorded only once. V gene TRBV6-1 combines with J gene TRBJ2-5; D might be TRBD1 (6 bases). The germline V gene encodes CDR1 MNHNS and CDR2 SASEGT. The CDR3 is made up of 15 amino acids. Trimming took off 9 bases at V and 2 bases at J, with 19 bases between the two ends. The CDR3 DNA sequence: TGTGCCAGTAGCAGGACAGCGCAGAGTCAAGAGACCCAGTACTTC. Amino acid sequence: CASSRTAQSQETQYF.

The chain recombines TRBV28 with TRBJ2-7, with D uncertain. This CDR3 is built from 14 residues. Per germline, CDR1 MDHEN and CDR2 SYDVKM. With 6 bases removed from V and 6 bases from J, the gap between germline ends came to 18 bases. The CDR3, as DNA: TGTGCCAGCAGCTATAAGATGCATATTGCCGAGCAGTACTTC. Its translation: CASSYKMHIAEQYF.

J is TRBJ1-6 and V is TRBV11-3; unclear D gene. The V end was cut by 2 bases, the J end by 8 bases, with 7 bases between. The CDR3 totals 13 residues. In germline, CDR1 is SGHNT, CDR2 YENEEA. CDR3 in DNA: TGTGCCAGCAGCTTATCGCGGGATTCACCCCTCCACTTT. This translates into CASSLSRDSPLHF.